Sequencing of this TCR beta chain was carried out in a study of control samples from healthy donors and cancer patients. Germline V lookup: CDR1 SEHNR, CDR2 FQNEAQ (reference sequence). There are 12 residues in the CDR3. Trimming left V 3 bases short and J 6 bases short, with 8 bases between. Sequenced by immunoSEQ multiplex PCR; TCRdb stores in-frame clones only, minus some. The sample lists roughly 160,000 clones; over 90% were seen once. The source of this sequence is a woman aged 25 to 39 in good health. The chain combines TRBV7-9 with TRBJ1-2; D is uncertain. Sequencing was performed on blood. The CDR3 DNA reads TGTGCCAGCAGCTTGATTACAAATGGCTACACCTTC. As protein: CASSLITNGYTF.